The 15 T cell receptor beta chains in this list originate from one sample, sequenced in a study of cytotoxic CD8 clonotypes in ibrutinib-treated CLL. The data were produced by immunoSEQ multiplex PCR, yet TCRdb's version contains in-frame clones alone and is incomplete. Found here are 50,000 to 65,000 clones, 57% of them singletons; the top ten hold under 15%. The sequences come from PBMCs, collected after 12 months of ibrutinib treatment. The receptors stem from a human donor with chronic lymphocytic leukemia.

This clone has more than one count but fewer than ten. The chain combines TRBV6-1 with TRBJ2-7; no definite D call. This CDR3 region has 11 residues. Germline V lookup: CDR1 MNHNS, CDR2 SASEGT. With 3 bases removed from V and 6 bases from J, the gap between germline ends came to 6 bases. This CDR3 reads CASSDLVEQYV. In DNA form, the CDR3 reads TGTGCCAGCAGTGACCTTGTCGAGCAGTACGTC.

The chain joins TRBV7-9 to TRBJ2-3; D unclear. The V gene's germline CDR1 is SEHNR and CDR2 FQNEAQ (reference sequence). The CDR3 loop spans 13 amino acids. V was shortened by 1 base and J by 5 bases, with 7 bases between the two germline ends. Written as DNA, the CDR3 is TGTGCCAGCAGCTTAGTATGGGAAGATACGCAGTATTTT. Its protein is CASSLVWEDTQYF.

The V gene is TRBV7-2, the J gene TRBJ2-7; TRBD2 matches 9 bases. The CDR3 totals 18 residues. Germline trimming cut 1 base from V and 2 bases from J; bases unmatched to any gene: 12. Germline V gives CDR1 SGHTA, CDR2 FQGNSA. The CDR3 loop is CASSLVLSGRGSPYEQYF. The CDR3 DNA sequence: TGTGCCAGCAGCTTAGTCCTTAGCGGGAGAGGAAGCCCCTACGAGCAGTACTTC. Filled out from reference TRBV7-2 and TRBJ2-7, the complete variable domain reads GAGVSQSPSNKVTEKGKDVELRCDPISGHTALYWYRQSLGQGLEFLIYFQGNSAPDKSGLPSDRFSAERTGGSVSTLTIQRTQQEDSAVYLCASSLVLSGRGSPYEQYFGPGTRLTVT.

This clone was detected ten times or more. The chain uses TRBV4-1 and TRBJ1-2; D may be TRBD1 (5 bases). V lost 3 bases to trimming and J lost 4 bases, with 18 bases between them. The CDR3 is 16 amino acids. Germline values: CDR1 MGHRA, CDR2 YSYEKL. DNA of the CDR3: TGCGCCAGCAGCCATCGTACAGGCCCGATCCCCTATGGCTACACCTTC. This sequence encodes CASSHRTGPIPYGYTF.

This clone occurred many times. This sequence joins TRBV28 and TRBJ2-7, with 10 nucleotides matching TRBD2. The length of the CDR3 is 15 residues. After removal of 2 bases from V and 7 bases from J, the junction contained 8 bases not matched to a gene. Germline CDR1 MDHEN, CDR2 SYDVKM. Here the CDR3 DNA reads TGTGCCAGCAGTTTAGCGGGGCTAGCGGGGGAAGAGCAGTACTTC. Residues: CASSLAGLAGEEQYF.

The V call is TRBV7-2, the J call TRBJ2-7; the D gene could be TRBD1 or TRBD2 (6 bases each). The V gene's germline CDR1 is SGHTA and CDR2 FQGNSA. The CDR3 is 17 residues long. The V and J ends lost 1 base and 6 bases respectively, with 22 bases between them. CDR3 DNA sequence: TGTGCCAGCAGCTTAGTAGGGGGGTTTGTGGGGCCGGCCGAGCAGTACTTC. The encoded protein is CASSLVGGFVGPAEQYF.

Only a few counts were recorded for this clone. The chain is built from TRBV6-5 and TRBJ1-5, with D hard to call. Trimming stripped 5 bases from V and 4 bases from J, with 9 bases between. The V gene's germline CDR1 is MNHEY and CDR2 SVGAGI. The CDR3 is 13 amino acids. The CDR3 is CASSETGNQPQHF. The DNA for the CDR3 is TGTGCCAGCAGTGAAACGGGGAATCAGCCCCAGCATTTT.

This sequence joins TRBV6-5 and TRBJ2-2; 8 bases match TRBD1. V shed 5 bases and J 3 bases; nucleotides not matched to a gene: 2. Germline CDR1 MNHEY, CDR2 SVGAGI. The CDR3 has 14 residues. CDR3 nucleotide sequence: TGTGCCAGCAGTGGACAGGGCGACACCGGGGAGCTGTTTTTT. Amino acids: CASSGQGDTGELFF.

The genes are TRBV6-6 and TRBJ1-1; D is undetermined. Germline V gives CDR1 MNHNY, CDR2 SVGAGI (reference sequence). There are 14 residues in the CDR3. V was cut by 3 bases and J by 1 base, with 9 bases left in between. CDR3 nucleotides: TGTGCCAGCAGTTATCGGGGTTGGAACACTGAAGCTTTCTTT. Amino acids: CASSYRGWNTEAFF.

The table lists this clone with many counts. CDR3 nucleotides: TGTGCCAGCAGTTTCGGTGGTAGGGACCTCTACGAGCAGTACTTC. Its protein product is CASSFGGRDLYEQYF. The genes are TRBV28 and TRBJ2-7; D possibly matches TRBD1 or TRBD2 (5 bases each). Per the germline V gene, CDR1 is MDHEN and CDR2 is SYDVKM. V was cut by 3 bases and J by 3 bases, with 15 bases left in between. CDR3 length: 15 amino acids. The whole variable domain, remainder taken from reference TRBV28 and TRBJ2-7, is DVKVTQSSRYLVKRTGEKVFLECVQDMDHENMFWYRQDPGLGLRLIYFSYDVKMKEKGDIPEGYSVSREKKERFSLILESASTNQTSMYLCASSFGGRDLYEQYFGPGTRLTVT.

The chain uses TRBV29-1 and TRBJ1-2, with D hard to call. CDR3 size: 13 residues. Trimming removed 4 bases from V and 4 bases from J, with 13 bases in between. CDR1 SQVTM and CDR2 ANQGSEA come from the germline V gene. CDR3 amino acids: CSVVPSQGYGYTF. CDR3 DNA: TGCAGCGTTGTGCCTTCCCAAGGCTATGGCTACACCTTC.

The V and J genes are TRBV4-1 and TRBJ1-3; 7 nucleotides line up with TRBD1. CDR1 and CDR2 (germline): MGHRA, YSYEKL. With 6 bases clipped from V and 0 bases from J, the junction kept 8 bases outside the gene matches. The CDR3 runs 16 residues. This CDR3 is CASRGTALLSGNTIYF. The CDR3 nucleotides are TGCGCCAGCAGGGGGACAGCTCTACTCTCTGGAAACACCATATATTTT.

The V and J genes are TRBV6-6 and TRBJ1-6, with unresolved D. V was clipped by 6 bases and J by 7 bases, with 16 bases between them. The CDR3 runs 15 residues. The germline CDR1 and CDR2 sequences are MNHNY and SVGAGI (reference sequence). Written as DNA, the CDR3 is TGTGCCAGCAGCCTCGACGGCCTAGGAAATTCACCCCTCCACTTT. This translates into CASSLDGLGNSPLHF.

The chain couples TRBV6-6 to TRBJ2-1; possible D gene TRBD2, 6 bases. The CDR3 covers 14 residues. The V end lost 2 bases, the J end lost 6 bases, and 11 bases lay between the germline ends. Germline assignment: CDR1 MNHNY and CDR2 SVGAGI (reference sequence). The CDR3 DNA follows: TGTGCCAGCAGTTACGGGACTCAAACCAATGAGCAGTTCTTC. The encoded protein is CASSYGTQTNEQFF.

J is TRBJ2-2 and V is TRBV6-5; D is undetermined. The CDR3 has 13 residues. Deletions cut 5 bases from V and 7 bases from J, with 11 bases between. Germline values: CDR1 MNHEY, CDR2 SVGAGI. The CDR3 is CASSDSRVGELFF. Here the CDR3 DNA reads TGTGCCAGCAGTGATAGTCGGGTCGGGGAGCTGTTTTTT.